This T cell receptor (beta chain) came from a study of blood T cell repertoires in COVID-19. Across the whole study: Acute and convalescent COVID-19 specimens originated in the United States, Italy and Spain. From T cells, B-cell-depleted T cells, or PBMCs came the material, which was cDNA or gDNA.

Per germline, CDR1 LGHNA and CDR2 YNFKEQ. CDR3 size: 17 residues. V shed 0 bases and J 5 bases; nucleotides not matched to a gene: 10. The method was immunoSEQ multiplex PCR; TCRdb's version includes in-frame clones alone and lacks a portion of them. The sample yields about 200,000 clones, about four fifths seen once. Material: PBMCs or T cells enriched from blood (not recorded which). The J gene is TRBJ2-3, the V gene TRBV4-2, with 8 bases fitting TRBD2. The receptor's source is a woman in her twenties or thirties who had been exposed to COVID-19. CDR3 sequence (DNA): TGTGCCAGCAGCCAAGATATACCCAGCGGGGGTGAAGATACGCAGTATTTT. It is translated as CASSQDIPSGGEDTQYF.